Below, 9 T cell receptor beta chains from the same sample are listed, as sequenced in a study of cytomegalovirus exposure and HLA in healthy donors. TCRdb keeps only in-frame clones here, not all; method: immunoSEQ multiplex PCR. Here the sample spans about 240,000 clones, about 87% being singletons. The sample taken for sequencing was PBMCs. The origin of the receptors is a man aged 18 to 30 in good health and CMV-seronegative.

The chain carries TRBV6-5 and TRBJ2-1; 14 positions match TRBD2. The V gene's germline CDR1 is MNHEY and CDR2 SVGAGI. The CDR3 runs to 15 residues. Germline trimming cut 5 bases from V and 9 bases from J; bases unmatched to any gene: 6. CDR3 in DNA: TGTGCCAGCAGTCAGACTAGCGGGGGGGCCAGTGAGCAGTTCTTC. This sequence encodes CASSQTSGGASEQFF.

This sequence joins TRBV25-1 and TRBJ2-7, with D perhaps matching TRBD2 (5 bases). Germline CDR1 MGHDK, CDR2 SYGVNS. V lost 2 bases and J lost 5, with 10 bases in between. The CDR3 is 13 amino acids. The CDR3 DNA is TGTGCCAGCAGTGAAGCGGGTTTCAACGAGCAGTACTTC. As protein: CASSEAGFNEQYF.

V is TRBV27 and J is TRBJ1-4, with D uncertain. The germline V and J ends were trimmed by 6 bases and 8 bases, with 16 bases remaining between them. Germline assignment: CDR1 MNHEY and CDR2 SMNVEV (reference sequence). The CDR3 has 14 amino acids. CDR3 sequence reads: CASSLSRGGEKLFF. Here the CDR3 DNA reads TGTGCCAGCAGCCTATCTCGGGGTGGAGAAAAACTGTTTTTT.

For the CDR3, the DNA is TGTGCCAGCAGTTTATCGGGACTAGCGGGGGGTGTAGAGCAGTACTTC. Translated: CASSLSGLAGGVEQYF. The chain uses TRBV27 and TRBJ2-7, with 15 bases that match TRBD2. CDR1 MNHEY and CDR2 SMNVEV come from the germline V gene (reference sequence). V lost 0 bases and J lost 7; bases outside the gene matches: 4. CDR3 length: 16 amino acids.

V is TRBV11-2 and J is TRBJ1-2, with 7 bases that match TRBD1. The junction had 10 bases not matched to a gene; V was cut back by 5 bases and J by 4 bases. Germline values: CDR1 SGHAT, CDR2 FQNNGV. The CDR3 sequence is 15 residues long. The CDR3: CASSRLGGTAYGYTF. CDR3 in DNA: TGTGCCAGCAGCCGACTTGGGGGGACAGCCTATGGCTACACCTTC.

The chain links TRBV7-2 to TRBJ2-2; D remains unclear. The germline V gene encodes CDR1 SGHTA and CDR2 FQGNSA. The V end was cut by 0 bases, the J end by 2 bases, with 7 bases between. This CDR3 has 15 residues. The CDR3 DNA reads TGTGCCAGCAGCTTAGCACGGTCCAACACCGGGGAGCTGTTTTTT. Residues: CASSLARSNTGELFF.

The sample holds one count of this clone. This rearrangement joins TRBV7-2 to TRBJ1-1, with D possibly TRBD1 on 6 matching bases. The CDR3 loop spans 13 amino acids. V lost 5 bases and J 2 bases, leaving 9 bases between the germline ends. Germline CDR1 and CDR2: SGHTA and FQGNSA. The CDR3 sequence is CASSRRGNTEAFF. The CDR3 bases are TGTGCCAGCAGCCGCAGGGGAAACACTGAAGCTTTCTTT.

V and J are TRBV4-3 and TRBJ2-3; possibly TRBD2 for D (5 bases). Germline lookup yields CDR1 LGHNA and CDR2 YSLEER. The V end lost 2 bases, the J end lost 5 bases, and 14 bases lay between the germline ends. The CDR3 is 15 residues long. The CDR3 DNA reads TGCGCCAGCAGCCAATCATTCGGGATTAAAGATACGCAGTATTTT. It is translated as CASSQSFGIKDTQYF.

The chain employs TRBV30 and TRBJ2-5, with D perhaps TRBD1 (6 bases). This CDR3 comprises 12 residues. Germline CDR1 GTSNPN, CDR2 SVGIG (reference sequence). Trimming cost V 8 bases and J 5 bases, with 15 bases left between them. The CDR3 sequence is CALSWGRETQYF. CDR3 sequence (DNA): TGTGCCCTATCTTGGGGGCGGGAGACCCAGTACTTC.